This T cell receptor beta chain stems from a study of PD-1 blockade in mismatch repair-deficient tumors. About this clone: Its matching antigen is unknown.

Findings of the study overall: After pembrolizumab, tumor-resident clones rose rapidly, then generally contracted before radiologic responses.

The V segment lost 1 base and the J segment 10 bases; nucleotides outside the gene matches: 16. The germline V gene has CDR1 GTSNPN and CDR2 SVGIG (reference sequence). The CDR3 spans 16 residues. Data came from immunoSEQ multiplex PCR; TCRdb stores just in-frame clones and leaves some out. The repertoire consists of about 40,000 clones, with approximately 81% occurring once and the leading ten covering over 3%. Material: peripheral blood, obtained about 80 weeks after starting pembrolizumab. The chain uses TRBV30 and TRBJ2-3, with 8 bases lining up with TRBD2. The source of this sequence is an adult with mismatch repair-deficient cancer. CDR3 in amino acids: CAWSAGIAGIEGSQYF. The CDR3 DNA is TGTGCCTGGAGTGCCGGGATAGCGGGAATTGAGGGATCGCAGTATTTT.